The 30 T cell receptor beta chains presented below share a single source sample, sequenced in a study of shared clonotypes between healthy human individuals. Produced via immunoSEQ multiplex PCR; TCRdb's table is partial and in-frame only. This table has about 680,000 clones, roughly nine tenths appearing once. Naive CD8 cells lacked CD45RO, underwent positive selection for CCR7 and left out terminally differentiated effector memory CD45RA+ cells. Sequencing was done on a sample of naive CD8+ T cells sorted from blood. The receptors were gathered from a man aged 25 to 40 in good health.

The chain recombines TRBV27 with TRBJ2-1; D gene uncertain. V lost 0 bases to trimming and J lost 8 bases, with 14 bases between them. The CDR3 totals 15 residues. CDR1 MNHEY and CDR2 SMNVEV come from the germline V gene (reference sequence). This CDR3 reads CASSLSFRAVYEQFF. The CDR3 DNA follows: TGTGCCAGCAGTTTATCTTTCCGCGCCGTCTATGAGCAGTTCTTC.

V gene TRBV4-1 combines with J gene TRBJ2-7, with 8 bases aligning to TRBD1. The ends lost 3 bases at V and 6 bases at J; junction bases unmatched: 10. This CDR3 region has 15 residues. Germline loops: CDR1 MGHRA, CDR2 YSYEKL. The CDR3 sequence is CASSHLTGEKFEQYF. The CDR3 coding sequence is TGCGCCAGCAGCCATTTGACAGGGGAAAAGTTCGAGCAGTACTTC.

The V gene is TRBV6-6, the J gene TRBJ1-1; D remains unclear. CDR1 is MNHNY and CDR2 is SVGAGI in the germline V gene (reference sequence). The CDR3 covers 15 residues. V shed 0 bases and J shed 2 bases, with 10 bases lying between them. CDR3 DNA: TGTGCCAGCAGTTACTCGATTCAGACAAACACTGAAGCTTTCTTT. Its translation: CASSYSIQTNTEAFF.

As DNA, the CDR3 is TGTGCCAGCAGCGGACGGACTAGCGGGAGTCCAAGCTACGAGCAGTACTTC. It specifies CASSGRTSGSPSYEQYF. This chain joins TRBV11-2 and TRBJ2-7; 13 positions match TRBD2. This CDR3 has 17 amino acids. After removal of 5 bases from V and 3 bases from J, the junction contained 10 bases not matched to a gene. Germline CDR1 reads SGHAT; CDR2 reads FQNNGV. Filled out from reference TRBV11-2 and TRBJ2-7, the complete variable domain reads EAGVAQSPRYKIIEKRQSVAFWCNPISGHATLYWYQQILGQGPKLLIQFQNNGVVDDSQLPKDRFSAERLKGVDSTLKIQPAKLEDSAVYLCASSGRTSGSPSYEQYFGPGTRLTVT.

The rearrangement joins TRBV2 to TRBJ2-5, with TRBD2 identical over 9 bases. V was pared by 5 bases and J by 2 bases, with 6 bases of the junction left unmatched. This CDR3 spans 15 amino acids. CDR1 and CDR2 (germline): SNHLY, FYNNEI. The CDR3 protein is CASSPGLATQETQYF. In DNA form, the CDR3 reads TGTGCCAGCAGTCCCGGACTAGCGACGCAAGAGACCCAGTACTTC.

The CDR3 reads CSVLDRGHDYGYTF. Written as DNA, the CDR3 is TGCAGCGTACTAGACAGGGGGCATGACTATGGCTACACCTTC. V gene TRBV29-1 combines with J gene TRBJ1-2; 10 nucleotides line up with TRBD1. The CDR3 runs to 14 residues. Germline values: CDR1 SQVTM, CDR2 ANQGSEA. V was clipped by 6 bases and J by 3 bases; unmatched bases: 7.

The gene calls are TRBV6-6 and TRBJ2-1; TRBD1 or TRBD2 may be the D gene (5 bases each). This CDR3 contains 16 residues. Trimming stripped 0 bases from V and 7 bases from J, with 16 bases between. Germline CDR1 and CDR2: MNHNY and SVGAGI (reference sequence). The CDR3 spells CASSYSRDPSLNEQFF. The CDR3 coding sequence is TGTGCCAGCAGTTACTCCCGGGACCCTAGTCTGAATGAGCAGTTCTTC.

V is TRBV19 and J is TRBJ2-1; 8 bases line up with TRBD1. The CDR3 loop spans 14 amino acids. The V gene end was trimmed by 5 bases and the J gene end by 8 bases; junction bases not matched to a gene: 8. CDR1 and CDR2 (germline): LNHDA, SQIVND (reference sequence). The CDR3 region has the DNA TGTGCCAGTAGTTCGCGGACAGGGTGGGATGAGCAGTTCTTC. This sequence encodes CASSSRTGWDEQFF.

This clone showed up just a few times. The chain is built from TRBV11-2 and TRBJ2-7; D is uncertain. Germline values: CDR1 SGHAT, CDR2 FQNNGV. The CDR3 sequence is 11 residues long. V was clipped by 0 bases and J by 5 bases, with 2 bases between them. CDR3 bases: TGTGCCAGCAGCTTAGAAAACGAGCAGTACTTC. This codes for CASSLENEQYF.

The chain uses TRBV25-1 and TRBJ2-3; D unresolved. Per germline, CDR1 MGHDK and CDR2 SYGVNS. The CDR3 has 13 residues. V lost 2 bases and J lost 3, with 6 bases in between. In nucleotides, the CDR3 is TGTGCCAGCAGTGAAGTCGGGACAGATACGCAGTATTTT. Its translation: CASSEVGTDTQYF.

The V call is TRBV27, the J call TRBJ2-3; D not resolved. CDR3 length: 13 amino acids. V lost 1 base to trimming and J lost 2 bases, with 4 bases between them. Germline V gene sequence: CDR1 MNHEY, CDR2 SMNVEV (reference sequence). The CDR3 DNA reads TGTGCCAGCAGTTTATTTATCACAGATACGCAGTATTTT. Protein sequence: CASSLFITDTQYF.

In nucleotides, the CDR3 is TGTGCCTGGACTAGCGGGAGTAGAGATACGCAGTATTTT. It translates to CAWTSGSRDTQYF. The chain carries TRBV30 and TRBJ2-3, with 10 bases lining up with TRBD2. V lost 4 bases and J lost 5; bases outside the gene matches: 3. Germline CDR1 reads GTSNPN; CDR2 reads SVGIG (reference sequence). The CDR3 has 13 amino acids.

This rearrangement joins TRBV7-7 to TRBJ1-3; 8 nucleotides agree with TRBD1. Trimming cost V 5 bases and J 0 bases; bases outside gene matches: 3. Germline V lookup: CDR1 SSHAT, CDR2 FNYEAQ (reference sequence). The CDR3 extends over 15 amino acids. The CDR3 coding sequence is TGTGCCAGCAGCGCCGGGACAGGCTCTGGAAACACCATATATTTT. Its translation is CASSAGTGSGNTIYF. Using reference TRBV7-7 and TRBJ1-3 for the parts outside the CDR3, the full variable domain is GAGVSQSPRYKVTKRGQDVTLRCDPISSHATLYWYQQALGQGPEFLTYFNYEAQPDKSGLPSDRFSAERPEGSISTLTIQRTEQRDSAMYRCASSAGTGSGNTIYFGEGSWLTVV.

This clone was seen only once. The J gene is TRBJ2-2, the V gene TRBV5-6; 9 bases agree with TRBD1. Germline CDR1 SGHDT, CDR2 YYEEEE. Trimming removed 4 bases from V and 4 bases from J; junction bases left unmatched: 17. This CDR3 is 19 amino acids long. This CDR3 is CASSVPPTLGTGFTGELFF. CDR3 in DNA: TGTGCCAGCAGCGTCCCGCCTACCCTTGGGACAGGGTTCACCGGGGAGCTGTTTTTT.

This clone occurred once. The chain links TRBV19 to TRBJ2-3, with TRBD2 matching over 11 bases. The J segment lost 2 bases and the V segment lost 7 bases, leaving 8 bases of the junction unmatched. Germline loops: CDR1 LNHDA, CDR2 SQIVND (reference sequence). The CDR3 consists of 16 residues. DNA of the CDR3: TGTGCCAGTACACTTTCGACTAGCGGGATCACAGATACGCAGTATTTT. Encoded protein: CASTLSTSGITDTQYF.

The chain links TRBV28 to TRBJ2-2; D uncertain. Germline loops: CDR1 MDHEN, CDR2 SYDVKM. V gave up 7 bases and J gave up 6 bases, with 6 bases separating them. The CDR3 length is 11 residues. The CDR3 spells CASTRPGELFF. CDR3 nucleotides: TGTGCCAGCACCAGACCCGGGGAGCTGTTTTTT.

This clone has just one count. V is TRBV4-1 and J is TRBJ2-7; D assignment may be TRBD1 or TRBD2 (5 bases each). Germline CDR1 and CDR2: MGHRA and YSYEKL. CDR3 length: 16 residues. V lost 3 bases and J lost 6, with 21 bases in between. Here the CDR3 reads CASSQLADPGGSEQYF. The CDR3 DNA reads TGCGCCAGCAGCCAGCTGGCGGACCCTGGGGGTTCCGAGCAGTACTTC.

V gene TRBV11-2 combines with J gene TRBJ2-7, with 7 nucleotides matching TRBD1. Germline lookup yields CDR1 SGHAT and CDR2 FQNNGV. The CDR3 is made up of 17 amino acids. With V trimmed by 6 bases and J by 0 bases, 14 bases remained unmatched. DNA of the CDR3: TGTGCCAGCAGACTAGGGTACAGGGGCATCAGCTCCTACGAGCAGTACTTC. Residues: CASRLGYRGISSYEQYF.

The CDR3 spells CASSPRTASSYEQYF. CDR3 coding DNA: TGTGCCAGCAGTCCTCGGACAGCCAGCTCCTACGAGCAGTACTTC. The genes are TRBV28 and TRBJ2-7, with a possible D match to TRBD1 (6 bases). CDR3 size: 15 residues. V lost 5 bases to trimming and J lost 0 bases, with 14 bases between them. CDR1 and CDR2 (germline): MDHEN, SYDVKM.

The V and J genes are TRBV10-3 and TRBJ1-4; maybe TRBD1 (5 bases). The CDR3 has 15 residues. The V gene's germline CDR1 is ENHRY and CDR2 SYGVKD. V lost 4 bases, J lost 4 bases, and 13 bases lay in between. CDR3 nucleotide sequence: TGTGCCATCAGTGGGGACGGACGTGATAATGAAAAACTGTTTTTT. It specifies CAISGDGRDNEKLFF.

The J gene is TRBJ1-6, the V gene TRBV25-1; 7 bases map to TRBD1. The germline gives CDR1 MGHDK, CDR2 SYGVNS. Trimming took 6 bases from V and 9 from J; bases not matched to a gene: 5. The CDR3 consists of 13 residues. The CDR3 region has the DNA TGTGCCAGCAGACAGGGGATAGGTTCACCCCTCCACTTT. Translating it yields CASRQGIGSPLHF. Complete variable domain (other parts from reference TRBV25-1 and TRBJ1-6): EADIYQTPRYLVIGTGKKITLECSQTMGHDKMYWYQQDPGMELHLIHYSYGVNSTEKGDLSSESTVSRIRTEHFPLTLESARPSHTSQYLCASRQGIGSPLHFGNGTRLTVT.

The rearrangement links TRBV4-2 to TRBJ2-7; 12 bases are a match to TRBD2. Germline V gives CDR1 LGHNA, CDR2 YNFKEQ. The junction had 9 bases not matched to a gene; V was cut back by 0 bases and J by 3 bases. The CDR3 is 18 amino acids. The CDR3 DNA is TGTGCCAGCAGCCAAGATCTGACCGGACTAGCGGGAATCTACGAGCAGTACTTC. It codes for CASSQDLTGLAGIYEQYF.

This chain connects TRBV6-6 to TRBJ1-4; D uncertain. Looked up from germline, CDR1 is MNHNY and CDR2 is SVGAGI (reference sequence). This CDR3 contains 16 residues. The V end was cut by 0 bases, the J end by 0 bases, with 8 bases between. The CDR3 here is CASSYSVEATNEKLFF. The CDR3 DNA follows: TGTGCCAGCAGTTACTCGGTGGAAGCAACTAATGAAAAACTGTTTTTT.

The chain links TRBV7-9 to TRBJ2-7, with D perhaps matching TRBD2 (5 bases). The CDR3 is 14 amino acids. Trimming stripped 6 bases from V and 3 bases from J, with 15 bases between. CDR1 SEHNR and CDR2 FQNEAQ come from the germline V gene (reference sequence). The CDR3 coding sequence is TGTGCCAGCAGGGGCGGGCCGTCCCTCTACGAGCAGTACTTC. Amino acids: CASRGGPSLYEQYF.

V gene TRBV5-4 combines with J gene TRBJ2-1; the D gene is possibly TRBD2 (6 bases). The V and J ends lost 3 bases and 10 bases respectively, with 23 bases between them. CDR3 size: 16 residues. Germline V gene data show CDR1 as SGHNT and CDR2 as YYREEE (reference sequence). CDR3 DNA sequence: TGTGCCAGCAGCTCCGAGGGGACTCTACTCTTGGGCGAGCAGTTCTTC. As protein: CASSSEGTLLLGEQFF.

The chain is built from TRBV27 and TRBJ2-7; 8 bases line up with TRBD2. The CDR3 sequence is 14 residues long. V shed 3 bases and J 7 bases; nucleotides not matched to a gene: 8. Germline CDR1 and CDR2: MNHEY and SMNVEV (reference sequence). DNA for the CDR3: TGTGCCAGCAGTTTGAGCGGGGGTTTAAGGGAGCAGTACTTC. Protein: CASSLSGGLREQYF.

The chain employs TRBV29-1 and TRBJ2-3; no firm D call. The CDR3 totals 10 residues. V was cut by 5 bases and J by 14 bases, with 14 bases left in between. From germline, CDR1 is SQVTM and CDR2 ANQGSEA. CDR3 DNA sequence: TGCAGCGTTCTCGCCGGCCGAGGGTATTTT. It translates to CSVLAGRGYF.

The chain is built from TRBV2 and TRBJ2-2; the D is unclear. The V and J ends lost 2 bases and 3 bases respectively, with 10 bases between them. Germline-derived CDR1 and CDR2 are SNHLY and FYNNEI. The CDR3 loop spans 15 amino acids. CDR3 amino acids: CASSENGFYTGELFF. For the CDR3, the DNA is TGTGCCAGCAGTGAAAATGGATTTTACACCGGGGAGCTGTTTTTT.

The chain combines TRBV15 with TRBJ2-7; 10 bases align to TRBD2. The CDR3 extends over 15 amino acids. V was clipped by 6 bases and J by 4 bases; unmatched bases: 9. Germline CDR1 is LNHNV and CDR2 is YYDKDF (reference sequence). CDR3 residues: CATRASGSGAYEQYF. The CDR3 DNA is TGTGCCACCAGGGCTAGCGGGAGTGGGGCGTACGAGCAGTACTTC.

Notes on this clone: Different DNA sequences within this sample yield the same CDR3. V usage is TRBV19 and J usage is TRBJ2-1, with TRBD2 as a possible D gene (5 bases). V lost 1 base to trimming and J lost 5 bases, with 12 bases between them. The CDR3 runs 15 residues. Per germline, CDR1 LNHDA and CDR2 SQIVND (reference sequence). CDR3 sequence: CASSIASGSHNEQFF. Written as DNA, the CDR3 is TGTGCCAGTAGTATAGCGTCGGGAAGCCACAATGAGCAGTTCTTC. The complete variable domain, with remaining parts taken from reference TRBV19 and TRBJ2-1, reads DGGITQSPKYLFRKEGQNVTLSCEQNLNHDAMYWYRQDPGQGLRLIYYSQIVNDFQKGDIAEGYSVSREKKESFPLTVTSAQKNPTAFYLCASSIASGSHNEQFFGPGTRLTVL.